The present T cell receptor (beta chain) was sequenced within a study of control samples from healthy donors and cancer patients. V was cut by 4 bases and J by 0 bases, with 6 bases left in between. There are 13 residues in the CDR3. Per germline, CDR1 LGHDT and CDR2 YNNKEL (reference sequence). Clones were sequenced by immunoSEQ multiplex PCR, and TCRdb holds only the in-frame ones, with some missing. This table has tens of thousands of clones, less than 85% appearing once. In this sample, this clone turned up once. This chain uses TRBV3-1 (or the pseudogene TRBV3-2) with TRBJ1-1; no reliable D call. Source material: PBMCs. The sequence was obtained from a man between 65 and 85 years old with lung cancer. The CDR3 DNA is TGTGCCAGCAGCCTCACAATGAACACTGAAGCTTTCTTT. This codes for CASSLTMNTEAFF.